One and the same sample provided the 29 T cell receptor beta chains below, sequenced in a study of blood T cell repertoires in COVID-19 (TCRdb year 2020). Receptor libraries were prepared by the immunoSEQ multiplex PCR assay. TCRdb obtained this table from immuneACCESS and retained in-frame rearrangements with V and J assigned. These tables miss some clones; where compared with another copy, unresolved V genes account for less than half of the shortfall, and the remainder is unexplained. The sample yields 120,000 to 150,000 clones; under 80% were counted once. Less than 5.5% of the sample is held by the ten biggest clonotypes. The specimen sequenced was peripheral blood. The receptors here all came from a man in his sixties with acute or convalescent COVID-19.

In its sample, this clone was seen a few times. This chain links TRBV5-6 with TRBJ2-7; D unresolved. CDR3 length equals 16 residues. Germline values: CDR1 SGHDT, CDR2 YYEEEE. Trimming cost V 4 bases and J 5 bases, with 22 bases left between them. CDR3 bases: TGTGCCAGCAGCCGACGGCCGGAACCCATACAGCACGAGCAGTACTTC. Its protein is CASSRRPEPIQHEQYF.

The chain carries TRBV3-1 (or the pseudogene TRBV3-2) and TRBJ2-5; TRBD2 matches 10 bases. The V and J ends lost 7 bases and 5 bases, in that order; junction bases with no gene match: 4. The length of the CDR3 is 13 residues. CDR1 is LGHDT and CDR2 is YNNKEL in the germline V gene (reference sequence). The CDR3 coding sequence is TGTGCCAGCAAGCGGGAGGGCGGCGAGACCCAGTACTTC. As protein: CASKREGGETQYF.

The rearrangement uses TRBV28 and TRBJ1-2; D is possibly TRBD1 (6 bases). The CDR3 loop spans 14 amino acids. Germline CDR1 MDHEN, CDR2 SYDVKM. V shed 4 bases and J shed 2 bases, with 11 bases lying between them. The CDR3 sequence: CASSSPDRNYGYTF. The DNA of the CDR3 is TGTGCCAGCAGTTCCCCGGACAGAAACTATGGCTACACCTTC.

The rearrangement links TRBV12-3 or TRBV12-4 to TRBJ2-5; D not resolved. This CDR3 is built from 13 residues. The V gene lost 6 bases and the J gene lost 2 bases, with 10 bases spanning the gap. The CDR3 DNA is TGTGCCAGCAGCCTTGACACTCAAGAGACCCAGTACTTC. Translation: CASSLDTQETQYF.

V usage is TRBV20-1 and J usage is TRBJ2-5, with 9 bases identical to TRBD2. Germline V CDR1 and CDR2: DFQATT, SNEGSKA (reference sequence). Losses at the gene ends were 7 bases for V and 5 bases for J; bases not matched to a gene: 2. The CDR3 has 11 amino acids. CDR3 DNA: TGCAGTGGCGGGAGGGGTGAGACCCAGTACTTC. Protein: CSGGRGETQYF.

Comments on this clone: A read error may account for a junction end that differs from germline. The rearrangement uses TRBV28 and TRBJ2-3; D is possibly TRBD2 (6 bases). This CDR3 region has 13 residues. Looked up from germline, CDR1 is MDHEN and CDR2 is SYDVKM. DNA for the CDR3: TGTGCCAGCAGTTTATACTTGCGGGACCCCCCGAATTTT. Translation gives CASSLYLRDPPNF.

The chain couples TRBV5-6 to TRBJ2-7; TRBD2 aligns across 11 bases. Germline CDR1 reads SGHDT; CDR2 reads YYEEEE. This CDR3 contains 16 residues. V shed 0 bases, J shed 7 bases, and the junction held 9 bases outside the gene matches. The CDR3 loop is CASSLGLAGPRGEQYF. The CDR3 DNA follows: TGTGCCAGCAGCTTGGGACTAGCGGGGCCCCGGGGGGAGCAGTACTTC. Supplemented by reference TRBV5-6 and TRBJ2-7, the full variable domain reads DAGVTQSPTHLIKTRGQQVTLRCSPKSGHDTVSWYQQALGQGPQFIFQYYEEEERQRGNFPDRFSGHQFPNYSSELNVNALLLGDSALYLCASSLGLAGPRGEQYFGPGTRLTVT.

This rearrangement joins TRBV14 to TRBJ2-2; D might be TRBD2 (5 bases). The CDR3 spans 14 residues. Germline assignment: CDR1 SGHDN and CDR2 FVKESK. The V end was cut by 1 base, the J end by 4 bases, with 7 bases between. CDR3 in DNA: TGTGCCAGCAGCCAAGTACGGGGCACCGGGGAGCTGTTTTTT. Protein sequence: CASSQVRGTGELFF.

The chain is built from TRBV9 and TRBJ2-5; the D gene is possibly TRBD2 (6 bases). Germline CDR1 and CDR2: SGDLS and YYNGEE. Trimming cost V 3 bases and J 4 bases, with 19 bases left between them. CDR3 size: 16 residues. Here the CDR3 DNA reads TGTGCCAGCAGCGGGGTACATAGGGAGGAGGGAGAGACCCAGTACTTC. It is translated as CASSGVHREEGETQYF.

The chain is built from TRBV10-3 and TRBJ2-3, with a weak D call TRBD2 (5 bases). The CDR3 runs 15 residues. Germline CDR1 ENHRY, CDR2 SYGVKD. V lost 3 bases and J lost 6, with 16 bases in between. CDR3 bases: TGTGCCATCAGTGATTCAAGAAAAAGAGGGGATACGCAGTATTTT. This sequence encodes CAISDSRKRGDTQYF.

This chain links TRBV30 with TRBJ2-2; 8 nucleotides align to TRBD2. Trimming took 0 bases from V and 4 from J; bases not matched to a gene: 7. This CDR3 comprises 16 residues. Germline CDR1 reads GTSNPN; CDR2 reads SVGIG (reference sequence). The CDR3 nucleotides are TGTGCCTGGAGTGTTGGGACTAGGGTTTTCACCGGGGAGCTGTTTTTT. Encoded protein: CAWSVGTRVFTGELFF.

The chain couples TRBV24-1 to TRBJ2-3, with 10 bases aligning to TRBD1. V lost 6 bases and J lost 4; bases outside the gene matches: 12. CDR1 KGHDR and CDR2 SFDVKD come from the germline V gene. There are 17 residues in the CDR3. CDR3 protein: CATSTQTGTGVSDTQYF. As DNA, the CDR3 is TGTGCCACCAGTACTCAAACCGGGACAGGGGTTTCAGATACGCAGTATTTT.

The CDR3 nucleotides are TGTGCCAGCAGGCCGGGCGAGGAGGGGAGGCAGTATTTT. It encodes CASRPGEEGRQYF. This chain uses TRBV2 with TRBJ2-3, with a weak D call TRBD2 (6 bases). The CDR3 runs 13 residues. V dropped 6 bases and J dropped 11 bases, with 18 bases sitting between them. Per germline, CDR1 SNHLY and CDR2 FYNNEI.

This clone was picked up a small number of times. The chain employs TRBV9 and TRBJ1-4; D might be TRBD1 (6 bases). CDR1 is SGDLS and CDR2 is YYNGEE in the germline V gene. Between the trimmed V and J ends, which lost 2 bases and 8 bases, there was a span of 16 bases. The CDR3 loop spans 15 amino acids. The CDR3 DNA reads TGTGCCAGCAGCGTGGGGGCCAGCGACCCAGAAAAACTGTTTTTT. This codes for CASSVGASDPEKLFF.

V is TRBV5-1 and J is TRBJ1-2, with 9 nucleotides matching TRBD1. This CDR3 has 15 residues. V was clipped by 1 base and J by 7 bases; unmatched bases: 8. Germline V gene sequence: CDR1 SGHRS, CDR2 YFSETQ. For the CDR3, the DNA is TGCGCCAGCAGCTTGATCCCGGGACAGGGATCTGGCTACACCTTC. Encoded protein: CASSLIPGQGSGYTF.

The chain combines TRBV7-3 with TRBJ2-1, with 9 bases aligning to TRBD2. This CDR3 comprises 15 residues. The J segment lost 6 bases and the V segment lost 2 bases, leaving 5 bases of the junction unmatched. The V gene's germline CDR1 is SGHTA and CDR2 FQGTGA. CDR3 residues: CASSLGLAGINEQFF. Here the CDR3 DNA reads TGTGCCAGCAGCTTAGGGCTAGCGGGAATCAATGAGCAGTTCTTC.

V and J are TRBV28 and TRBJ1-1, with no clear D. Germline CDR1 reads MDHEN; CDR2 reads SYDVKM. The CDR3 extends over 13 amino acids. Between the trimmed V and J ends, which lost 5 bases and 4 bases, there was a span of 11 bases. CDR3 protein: CASSGLTGTEAFF. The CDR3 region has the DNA TGTGCCAGCAGTGGCCTGACGGGCACTGAAGCTTTCTTT. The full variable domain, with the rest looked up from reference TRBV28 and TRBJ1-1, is DVKVTQSSRYLVKRTGEKVFLECVQDMDHENMFWYRQDPGLGLRLIYFSYDVKMKEKGDIPEGYSVSREKKERFSLILESASTNQTSMYLCASSGLTGTEAFFGQGTRLTVV.

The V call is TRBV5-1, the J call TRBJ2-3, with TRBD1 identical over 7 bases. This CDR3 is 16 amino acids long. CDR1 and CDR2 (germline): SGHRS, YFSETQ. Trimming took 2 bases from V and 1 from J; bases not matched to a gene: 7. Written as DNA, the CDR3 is TGCGCCAGCAGCTTAACCCTAAGGGGGCGCACAGATACGCAGTATTTT. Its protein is CASSLTLRGRTDTQYF.

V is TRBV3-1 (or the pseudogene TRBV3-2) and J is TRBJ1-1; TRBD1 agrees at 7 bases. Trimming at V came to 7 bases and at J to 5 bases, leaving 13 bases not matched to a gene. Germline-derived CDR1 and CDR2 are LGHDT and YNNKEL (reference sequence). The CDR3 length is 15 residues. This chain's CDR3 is CASTIGGRRNTEAFF. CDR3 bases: TGTGCCAGCACCATAGGGGGCCGGAGGAATACTGAAGCTTTCTTT.

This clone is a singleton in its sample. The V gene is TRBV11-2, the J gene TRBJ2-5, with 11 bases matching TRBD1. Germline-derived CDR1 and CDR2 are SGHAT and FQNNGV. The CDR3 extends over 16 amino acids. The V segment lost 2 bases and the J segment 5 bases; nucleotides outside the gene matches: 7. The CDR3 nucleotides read TGTGCCAGCAGCTTACTCGGGACAGGGGGAGGGGAGACCCAGTACTTC. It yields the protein CASSLLGTGGGETQYF. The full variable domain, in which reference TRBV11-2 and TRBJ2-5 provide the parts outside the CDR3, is EAGVAQSPRYKIIEKRQSVAFWCNPISGHATLYWYQQILGQGPKLLIQFQNNGVVDDSQLPKDRFSAERLKGVDSTLKIQPAKLEDSAVYLCASSLLGTGGGETQYFGPGTRLLVL.

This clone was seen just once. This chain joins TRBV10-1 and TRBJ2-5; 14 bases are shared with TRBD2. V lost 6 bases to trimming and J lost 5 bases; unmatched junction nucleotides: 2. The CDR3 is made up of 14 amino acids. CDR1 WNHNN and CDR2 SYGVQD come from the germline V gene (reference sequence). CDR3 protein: CASRTSGREETQYF. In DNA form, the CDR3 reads TGCGCCAGCAGGACTAGCGGGAGGGAGGAGACCCAGTACTTC.

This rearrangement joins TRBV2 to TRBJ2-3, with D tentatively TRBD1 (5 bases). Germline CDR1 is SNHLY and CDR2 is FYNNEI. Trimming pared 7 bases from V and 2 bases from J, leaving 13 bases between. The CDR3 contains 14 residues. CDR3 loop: CASNRGSTTDTQYF. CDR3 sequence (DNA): TGTGCCAGCAATAGGGGTTCTACCACAGATACGCAGTATTTT.

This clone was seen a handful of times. The CDR3 DNA follows: TGTGCCAGCAGCTTAAGCAGTGGTCAGACTAGCGCCTACGAGCAGTACTTC. Translating gives CASSLSSGQTSAYEQYF. The chain joins TRBV7-2 to TRBJ2-7, with TRBD2 matching over 8 bases. Germline V gives CDR1 SGHTA, CDR2 FQGNSA. Trimming cost V 2 bases and J 2 bases; bases outside gene matches: 11. This CDR3 region has 17 residues.

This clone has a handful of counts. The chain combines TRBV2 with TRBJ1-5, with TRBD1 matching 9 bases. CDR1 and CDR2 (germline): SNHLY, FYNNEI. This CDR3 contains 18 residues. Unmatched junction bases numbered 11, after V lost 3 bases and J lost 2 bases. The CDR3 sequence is CASSEVLGYRGRNQPQHF. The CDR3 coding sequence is TGTGCCAGCAGTGAGGTTCTAGGGTACAGGGGGCGCAATCAGCCCCAGCATTTT.

For the CDR3, the DNA is TGTGCCATCAGCCAGGGTGTAGACTCTGGAAACACCATATATTTT. It encodes CAISQGVDSGNTIYF. The chain joins TRBV10-3 to TRBJ1-3, with a possible D match to TRBD1 (5 bases). This CDR3 has 15 amino acids. Germline V gene sequence: CDR1 ENHRY, CDR2 SYGVKD. Deletions cut 6 bases from V and 0 bases from J, with 12 bases between.

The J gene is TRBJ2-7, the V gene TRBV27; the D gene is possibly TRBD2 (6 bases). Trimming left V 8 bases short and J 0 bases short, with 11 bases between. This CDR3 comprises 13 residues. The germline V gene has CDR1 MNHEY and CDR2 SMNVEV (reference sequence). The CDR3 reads CASQVGSSYEQYF. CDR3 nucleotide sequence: TGTGCCAGCCAGGTCGGGAGCTCCTACGAGCAGTACTTC.

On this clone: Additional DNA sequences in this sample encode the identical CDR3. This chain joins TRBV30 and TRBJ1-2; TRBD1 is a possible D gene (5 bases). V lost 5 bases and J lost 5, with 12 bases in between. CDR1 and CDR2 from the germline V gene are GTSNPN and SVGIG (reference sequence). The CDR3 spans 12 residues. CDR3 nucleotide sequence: TGTGCCTGGTCGCAGGGAGGATATGGCTACACCTTC. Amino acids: CAWSQGGYGYTF. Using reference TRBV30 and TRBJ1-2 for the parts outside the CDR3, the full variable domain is SQTIHQWPATLVQPVGSPLSLECTVEGTSNPNLYWYRQAAGRGLQLLFYSVGIGQISSEVPQNLSASRPQDRQFILSSKKLLLSDSGFYLCAWSQGGYGYTFGSGTRLTVV.

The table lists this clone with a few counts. The CDR3 region is CASSLPGEGRYEAFF. CDR3 bases: TGTGCCAGCAGCCTGCCGGGGGAGGGGAGGTATGAAGCTTTCTTT. The V call is TRBV28, the J call TRBJ1-1; maybe TRBD1 (5 bases). The CDR3 contains 15 residues. The germline V and J ends were trimmed by 6 bases and 7 bases, with 21 bases remaining between them. Germline CDR1 reads MDHEN; CDR2 reads SYDVKM.

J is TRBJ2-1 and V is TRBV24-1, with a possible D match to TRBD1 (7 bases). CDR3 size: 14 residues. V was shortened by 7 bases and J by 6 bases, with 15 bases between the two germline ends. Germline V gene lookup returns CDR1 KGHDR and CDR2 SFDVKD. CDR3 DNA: TGTGCCACCAGGGCCCAGGGGGGAGGCAATGAGCAGTTCTTC. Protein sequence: CATRAQGGGNEQFF.